A selection of T cell receptor beta chains follows, all from one sample in a study of spatial heterogeneity in lung cancer. MiXCR, applied by TCRdb to the 5' RACE reads, yields one record per CDR3 protein. The sample carries 2,800 or so distinct CDR3 sequences, roughly 49% recorded once. The specimen comprised lung tumor tissue, sampled at surgery. Receptors were obtained from a male donor with early-stage non-small cell lung cancer. Both conserved end residues are part of each CDR3.

J gene: TRBJ2-1
V gene: TRBV12-3/TRBV12-4
CDR3 protein: CASRWTGGHNEQFF

J gene: TRBJ2-5
V gene: TRBV6-2/TRBV6-3
CDR3 protein: CASSPGQVETQYF

J gene: TRBJ2-5
V gene: TRBV29-1
CDR3 protein: CSVASGTQETQYF

J gene: TRBJ2-6
V gene: TRBV5-6
CDR3 protein: CASSFYRGGGSGANVLTF

J gene: TRBJ1-1
V gene: TRBV9
CDR3 protein: CASSVDGKFTEAFF

J gene: TRBJ2-6
V gene: TRBV6-4
CDR3 protein: CASSAQGGANVLTF

J gene: TRBJ2-5
V gene: TRBV19
CDR3 protein: CASSIPGIETQYF

J gene: TRBJ2-7
V gene: TRBV5-1
CDR3 protein: CASSPGTPLSYEQYF

J gene: TRBJ2-1
V gene: TRBV6-1
CDR3 protein: CASSERGGTFNEQFF

J gene: TRBJ1-2
V gene: TRBV19
CDR3 protein: CASTPGPGYGYTF

J gene: TRBJ2-7
V gene: TRBV10-3
CDR3 protein: CAISQERTGLYEQYF

J gene: TRBJ2-7
V gene: TRBV27
CDR3 protein: CASSRGQGGAYEQYF

J gene: TRBJ2-3
V gene: TRBV6-5
CDR3 protein: CASRGGMVSTDTQYF

J gene: TRBJ2-3
V gene: TRBV2
CDR3 protein: CASSEGIGASTDTQYF

J gene: TRBJ1-4
V gene: TRBV7-9
CDR3 protein: CASSLGDDGEKLFF

J gene: TRBJ2-3
V gene: TRBV25-1
CDR3 protein: CASSSEQVRKYGNTDTQYF

J gene: TRBJ1-1
V gene: TRBV6-2/TRBV6-3
CDR3 protein: CASRIQDNTEAFF

J gene: TRBJ1-1
V gene: TRBV29-1
CDR3 protein: CSVNDRGTEAFF

J gene: TRBJ2-1
V gene: TRBV15
CDR3 protein: CATLDGTAVFYNEQFF

J gene: TRBJ2-3
V gene: TRBV12-3/TRBV12-4
CDR3 protein: CASSLMGAVADTQYF

J gene: TRBJ2-1
V gene: TRBV7-9
CDR3 protein: CASSLGTEDNEQFF

J gene: TRBJ2-3
V gene: TRBV2
CDR3 protein: CASSHRYTDTQYF

J gene: TRBJ2-2
V gene: TRBV4-1
CDR3 protein: CASSQGPRPSRNTGELFF

J gene: TRBJ2-3
V gene: TRBV4-2
CDR3 protein: CASSQSQREVTVGTDTQYF

J gene: TRBJ1-5
V gene: TRBV2
CDR3 protein: CASSEGTGLNQPQHF

J gene: TRBJ2-1
V gene: TRBV7-2
CDR3 protein: CASSPQSERSEQFF

J gene: TRBJ2-1
V gene: TRBV20-1
CDR3 protein: CSAVTSGGYNEQFF

J gene: TRBJ2-5
V gene: TRBV7-9
CDR3 protein: CASSERPMTSRDQETQYF

J gene: TRBJ2-5
V gene: TRBV6-2/TRBV6-3
CDR3 protein: CASSYNVDRGRQETQYF

J gene: TRBJ1-1
V gene: TRBV7-8
CDR3 protein: CASSLRHGRSEIRNTEAFF

J gene: TRBJ1-5
V gene: TRBV28
CDR3 protein: CASSPRTASNQPQHF

J gene: TRBJ2-6
V gene: TRBV29-1
CDR3 protein: CSVLGGSQDTGANVLTF

J gene: TRBJ2-1
V gene: TRBV7-7
CDR3 protein: CASSLGGVRDEQFF

J gene: TRBJ2-7
V gene: TRBV6-2/TRBV6-3
CDR3 protein: CASSLLRDREPSLEQYF

J gene: TRBJ1-1
V gene: TRBV7-8
CDR3 protein: CASSQSTVNTEAFF

J gene: TRBJ2-1
V gene: TRBV10-3
CDR3 protein: CAIQPGGLVDEQFF

J gene: TRBJ2-1
V gene: TRBV28
CDR3 protein: CASSSTRQGTNEQFF

J gene: TRBJ2-7
V gene: TRBV7-9
CDR3 protein: CASSVERGSPYEQYF

J gene: TRBJ2-3
V gene: TRBV12-3/TRBV12-4
CDR3 protein: CASSPQELTDTQYF

J gene: TRBJ2-7
V gene: TRBV20-1
CDR3 protein: CSAPNQGYEQYF

J gene: TRBJ2-4
V gene: TRBV7-2
CDR3 protein: CASRPTGAYIQYF

J gene: TRBJ2-2
V gene: TRBV18
CDR3 protein: CASSPTGSGELFF